These 24 T cell receptor beta chains came from one sample sequenced in a study of T cell responses to AZD1222 COVID-19 vaccine. Method: immunoSEQ multiplex PCR; TCRdb's copy keeps in-frame clones and lacks some. Here the sample spans 100,000 to 140,000 clones, around 89% being singletons. The sequencing used peripheral blood, collected on day 0 of AZD1222 vaccination. The receptors stem from an adult in good health.

Only one count was recorded for this clone. This chain joins TRBV6-2 or TRBV6-3 and TRBJ2-3, with D unclear. Trimming pared 5 bases from V and 3 bases from J, leaving 9 bases between. Germline CDR1 and CDR2: MNHEY and SVGEGT. The CDR3 has 13 residues. This chain's CDR3 is CASSPPATDTQYF. CDR3 nucleotide sequence: TGTGCCAGCAGTCCCCCTGCTACAGATACGCAGTATTTT.

This chain links TRBV28 with TRBJ1-4; 11 nucleotides line up with TRBD1. The J segment lost 7 bases and the V segment lost 6 bases, leaving 7 bases of the junction unmatched. The CDR3 is 15 amino acids. Germline CDR1 reads MDHEN; CDR2 reads SYDVKM. This chain's CDR3 is CASSRTGTGGEKLFF. The CDR3 nucleotides are TGTGCCAGCAGCCGTACCGGGACAGGGGGTGAAAAACTGTTTTTT.

This sequence joins TRBV5-4 and TRBJ2-1; TRBD1 is a possible D gene (5 bases). Trimming shortened V by 4 bases and J by 8 bases, and 19 bases separated the two germline ends. The germline V gene has CDR1 SGHNT and CDR2 YYREEE (reference sequence). This CDR3 has 15 amino acids. The CDR3 DNA reads TGTGCCAGCAGCCCCCCTAGGGGCTCTGGGGATGAGCAGTTCTTC. Amino acid sequence: CASSPPRGSGDEQFF.

The chain uses TRBV5-5 and TRBJ1-4; TRBD1 is a possible D gene (6 bases). The CDR3 extends over 11 amino acids. V shed 2 bases and J shed 14 bases, with 10 bases lying between them. Germline CDR1 and CDR2: SGHKS and YYEKEE (reference sequence). The CDR3 protein is CASSFGQFLFF. The CDR3 DNA reads as TGTGCCAGCAGCTTTGGACAGTTCCTGTTTTTT.

The V gene is TRBV4-3, the J gene TRBJ2-1, with 8 bases matching TRBD2. The CDR3 contains 15 residues. CDR1 and CDR2 (germline): LGHNA, YSLEER. After removal of 0 bases from V and 7 bases from J, the junction contained 5 bases not matched to a gene. CDR3 loop: CASSQEREVWNEQFF. The CDR3 DNA follows: TGCGCCAGCAGCCAAGAGCGGGAGGTCTGGAATGAGCAGTTCTTC.

The chain couples TRBV7-3 to TRBJ2-7; possibly TRBD2 for D (6 bases). The germline CDR1 and CDR2 sequences are SGHTA and FQGTGA. The V gene lost 5 bases and the J gene lost 3 bases, with 14 bases spanning the gap. The CDR3 extends over 14 amino acids. CDR3 residues: CASSPDGGDYEQYF. CDR3 bases: TGTGCCAGCAGCCCGGACGGAGGGGACTACGAGCAGTACTTC.

The V gene is TRBV7-2, the J gene TRBJ2-1; a weak D match, TRBD2 (5 bases). V was clipped by 1 base and J by 4 bases, with 11 bases between them. CDR3 size: 15 residues. Germline V CDR1 and CDR2: SGHTA, FQGNSA. Written as DNA, the CDR3 is TGTGCCAGCAGCTTAGGAGGGAGAGGGTACAATGAGCAGTTCTTC. It codes for CASSLGGRGYNEQFF.

The chain links TRBV7-9 to TRBJ2-5, with D maybe TRBD1 (6 bases). Germline assignment: CDR1 SEHNR and CDR2 FQNEAQ (reference sequence). The CDR3 has 15 residues. V gave up 5 bases and J gave up 5 bases, with 18 bases separating them. The CDR3 spells CASSPLTGTIETQYF. The CDR3 nucleotides are TGTGCCAGCAGCCCCTTAACGGGGACAATTGAGACCCAGTACTTC.

The chain carries TRBV3-1 (or the pseudogene TRBV3-2) and TRBJ1-5; D gene ambiguous. With 2 bases removed from V and 5 bases from J, the gap between germline ends came to 7 bases. CDR3 length equals 13 residues. Germline-derived CDR1 and CDR2 are LGHDT and YNNKEL (reference sequence). The CDR3: CASSQPGDQPQHF. DNA of the CDR3: TGTGCCAGCAGCCAACCCGGGGATCAGCCCCAGCATTTT.

V gene TRBV7-7 combines with J gene TRBJ1-1; no clear D. With 5 bases removed from V and 0 bases from J, the gap between germline ends came to 7 bases. This CDR3 spans 13 amino acids. Germline V gene sequence: CDR1 SSHAT, CDR2 FNYEAQ (reference sequence). For the CDR3, the DNA is TGTGCCAGCAGCCCCGCCTTGAACACTGAAGCTTTCTTT. This encodes CASSPALNTEAFF. Full variable domain (missing parts from reference TRBV7-7 and TRBJ1-1): GAGVSQSPRYKVTKRGQDVTLRCDPISSHATLYWYQQALGQGPEFLTYFNYEAQPDKSGLPSDRFSAERPEGSISTLTIQRTEQRDSAMYRCASSPALNTEAFFGQGTRLTVV.

The V and J genes are TRBV6-2 or TRBV6-3 and TRBJ2-3; no firm D call. Between the trimmed V and J ends, which lost 0 bases and 2 bases, there was a span of 6 bases. The germline CDR1 and CDR2 sequences are MNHEY and SVGEGT. The CDR3 runs 14 residues. The CDR3 sequence is CASSYSRHTDTQYF. Written as DNA, the CDR3 is TGTGCCAGCAGTTACTCGAGACACACAGATACGCAGTATTTT.

The table lists this clone with a few counts. The chain joins TRBV4-2 to TRBJ1-1; 7 positions agree with TRBD1. The CDR3 runs 18 residues. Germline-derived CDR1 and CDR2 are LGHNA and YNFKEQ. With 1 base clipped from V and 3 bases from J, the junction kept 14 bases outside the gene matches. CDR3 bases: TGTGCCAGCAGCCAAGGCGGACAGGTCTCGAGAAGGGACACTGAAGCTTTCTTT. It codes for CASSQGGQVSRRDTEAFF.

The rearrangement joins TRBV6-1 to TRBJ1-2; D is perhaps TRBD1 (6 bases). The CDR3 loop spans 16 amino acids. Germline CDR1 reads MNHNS; CDR2 reads SASEGT. V was pared by 4 bases and J by 4 bases, with 19 bases between. The CDR3 bases are TGTGCCAGCAGTGTTTTAAGGGACACGCACACCTATGGCTACACCTTC. It yields the protein CASSVLRDTHTYGYTF.

This clone was counted a few times. CDR3 in amino acids: CASSFASVGEQFF. Here the CDR3 DNA reads TGTGCCAGCAGCTTTGCGTCCGTGGGAGAGCAGTTCTTC. The chain recombines TRBV7-2 with TRBJ2-1; D gene uncertain. Trimming took 3 bases from V and 10 from J, leaving 13 bases between them. The CDR3 contains 13 residues. Germline V gene lookup returns CDR1 SGHTA and CDR2 FQGNSA. Full variable domain (rest looked up from reference TRBV7-2 and TRBJ2-1): GAGVSQSPSNKVTEKGKDVELRCDPISGHTALYWYRQSLGQGLEFLIYFQGNSAPDKSGLPSDRFSAERTGGSVSTLTIQRTQQEDSAVYLCASSFASVGEQFFGPGTRLTVL.

This clone was counted between two and nine times. The V and J genes are TRBV19 and TRBJ2-3, with D perhaps TRBD1 (5 bases). Germline V gene lookup returns CDR1 LNHDA and CDR2 SQIVND (reference sequence). V shed 5 bases and J shed 5 bases, with 20 bases lying between them. The CDR3 is 16 residues long. DNA of the CDR3: TGTGCCAGTAGTTTGGTCCCCGGCAGGGTTGAAGATACGCAGTATTTT. Translated: CASSLVPGRVEDTQYF.

This chain uses TRBV2 with TRBJ2-5, with D possibly matching TRBD2 (5 bases). This CDR3 has 12 amino acids. The germline CDR1 and CDR2 sequences are SNHLY and FYNNEI. Trimming took off 7 bases at V and 5 bases at J, with 11 bases between the two ends. This chain's CDR3 is CASTLRGETQYF. CDR3 nucleotides: TGTGCCAGCACTCTCCGGGGTGAGACCCAGTACTTC. Full variable domain (outside the CDR3, taken from reference TRBV2 and TRBJ2-5): EPEVTQTPSHQVTQMGQEVILRCVPISNHLYFYWYRQILGQKVEFLVSFYNNEISEKSEIFDDQFSVERPDGSNFTLKIRSTKLEDSAMYFCASTLRGETQYFGPGTRLLVL.

The rearrangement uses TRBV19 and TRBJ1-5, with no clear D. In germline, CDR1 is LNHDA, CDR2 SQIVND (reference sequence). This CDR3 region has 15 residues. Trimming removed 5 bases from V and 2 bases from J, with 13 bases in between. The CDR3 DNA sequence: TGTGCCAGTAGTGGCTACAGAGCGGGCAATCAGCCCCAGCATTTT. Translated, it gives CASSGYRAGNQPQHF.

V gene TRBV30 combines with J gene TRBJ1-6; no reliable D call. Germline CDR1 reads GTSNPN; CDR2 reads SVGIG (reference sequence). The CDR3 is 13 residues long. Trimming took off 0 bases at V and 7 bases at J, with 7 bases between the two ends. Here the CDR3 reads CAWSVSGNSPLHF. The CDR3, as DNA: TGTGCCTGGAGTGTAAGCGGGAATTCACCCCTCCACTTT.

The chain uses TRBV6-5 and TRBJ2-1, with D possibly TRBD2 on 6 matching bases. This CDR3 contains 14 residues. The V and J ends lost 0 bases and 9 bases respectively, with 12 bases between them. Per germline, CDR1 MNHEY and CDR2 SVGAGI. The CDR3 region has the DNA TGTGCCAGCAGTTACTCTCGGAGGGCCGGTGAGCAGTTCTTC. Protein product: CASSYSRRAGEQFF.

The V gene is TRBV14, the J gene TRBJ1-1; D unclear. The CDR3 contains 20 residues. Germline CDR1 reads SGHDN; CDR2 reads FVKESK. Deletions cut 0 bases from V and 0 bases from J, with 23 bases between. The CDR3, as DNA: TGTGCCAGCAGCCAAGATTTAAGGACGTCCATCCCTTTCATGAACACTGAAGCTTTCTTT. Protein: CASSQDLRTSIPFMNTEAFF.

The V gene is TRBV28, the J gene TRBJ2-7; D is uncertain. Trimming removed 2 bases from V and 6 bases from J, with 14 bases in between. CDR3 size: 14 residues. Germline V gene sequence: CDR1 MDHEN, CDR2 SYDVKM. CDR3 DNA: TGTGCCAGCAGTTTAGCTGGGCAGTACCGCGAGCAGTACTTC. Protein product: CASSLAGQYREQYF.

J is TRBJ1-2 and V is TRBV14, with D tentatively TRBD1 (5 bases). The CDR3 is 14 amino acids. Germline loops: CDR1 SGHDN, CDR2 FVKESK. V lost 3 bases to trimming and J lost 0 bases, with 8 bases between them. Here the CDR3 reads CASSHGGTNYGYTF. CDR3 DNA sequence: TGTGCCAGCAGCCATGGGGGAACTAACTATGGCTACACCTTC.

This chain links TRBV3-1 (or the pseudogene TRBV3-2) with TRBJ2-7; the D gene is possibly TRBD2 (6 bases). CDR3 length equals 14 residues. V lost 2 bases and J lost 3, with 11 bases in between. Germline V gene sequence: CDR1 LGHDT, CDR2 YNNKEL (reference sequence). The CDR3 DNA sequence: TGTGCCAGCAGCCAAAGGGGAGGATTCTACGAGCAGTACTTC. Protein: CASSQRGGFYEQYF.

V gene TRBV27 combines with J gene TRBJ1-5; tentative D call: TRBD1 (5 bases). The CDR3 totals 15 residues. Per the germline V gene, CDR1 is MNHEY and CDR2 is SMNVEV (reference sequence). The ends were cut back, 5 bases at V and 2 bases at J, with 13 bases in the middle. CDR3 nucleotides: TGTGCCAGCAGTACGACAGCTATGGGCAATCAGCCCCAGCATTTT. Residues: CASSTTAMGNQPQHF.